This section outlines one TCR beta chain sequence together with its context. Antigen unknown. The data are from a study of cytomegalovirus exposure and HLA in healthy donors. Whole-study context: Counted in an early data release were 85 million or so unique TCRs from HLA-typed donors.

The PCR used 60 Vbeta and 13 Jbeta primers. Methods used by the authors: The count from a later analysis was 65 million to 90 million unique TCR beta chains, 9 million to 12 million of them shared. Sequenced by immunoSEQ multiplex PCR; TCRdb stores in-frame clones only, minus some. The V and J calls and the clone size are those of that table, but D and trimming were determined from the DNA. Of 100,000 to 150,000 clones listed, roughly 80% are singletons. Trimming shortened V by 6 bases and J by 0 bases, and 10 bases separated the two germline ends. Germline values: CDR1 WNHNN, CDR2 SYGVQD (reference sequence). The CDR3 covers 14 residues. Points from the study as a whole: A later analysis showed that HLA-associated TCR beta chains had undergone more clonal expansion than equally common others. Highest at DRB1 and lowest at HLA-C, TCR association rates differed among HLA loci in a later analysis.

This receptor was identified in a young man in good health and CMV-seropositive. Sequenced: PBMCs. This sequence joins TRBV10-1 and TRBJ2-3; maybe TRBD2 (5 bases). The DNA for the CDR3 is TGCGCCAGCAGCAGCGGAGACAGCACAGATACGCAGTATTTT. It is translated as CASSSGDSTDTQYF.